Sequencing of this TCR beta chain was carried out in a study of CD8 T cells in ankylosing spondylitis (dated by TCRdb to 2016 to 2017). Broadly, across the study: The study set out to find disease-linked TCR variants by profiling T cell receptor beta repertoires in ankylosing spondylitis patients and healthy donors. Peripheral blood samples were taken, and synovial fluid was additionally collected from ankylosing spondylitis patients. The full study cohort comprised 25 ankylosing spondylitis patients and 85 to 120 healthy donors. The study at large found these results: A TCR beta motif of several highly homologous amino acid variants appeared characteristic of blood from ankylosing spondylitis patients. Significant enrichment of the disease-linked clones was reported in matched synovial fluid samples from ankylosing spondylitis patients. In peripheral blood, the disease-linked clones were found at relatively low frequencies and had a CD8+ phenotype. Some of the motif variants had been reported before in the synovial fluid and blood of reactive arthritis patients, a finding that suggests common disease-initiation mechanisms.

Inclusive of the bounding cysteine and phenylalanine, the CDR3 is 14 residues long. Of the read, only the CDR3 DNA is kept; its 42 bases are in frame from base 1. CDR1 and CDR2 were assigned from the germline V gene as MGHRA and YSYEKL. V lost 0 bases and J lost 5 bases; the stretch between them is 8 bases long. Sequenced using an Illumina HiSeq 2500. TCR beta libraries were prepared by quantitative 5'-RACE with molecular barcodes. On the study's bioinformatics: Disease-linked TCR variants were identified with a new computational method built on a probabilistic model of VDJ rearrangement. TCRdb cleaned the public reads at Q25 with fastp, built clones with MiXCR and kept in-frame beta chains. For every CDR3 protein sequence, its rows merge into one entry that carries the most common genes and DNA. The V and J calls shown here were made by TCRdb, not taken from the authors' results. In all, the sample holds over 110,000 distinct CDR3 sequences, and roughly 8% of those were seen once. The ten biggest clones cover under 7.5% of the sample.

Synovial fluid samples were paired with blood samples taken from the same ankylosing spondylitis patients. This clonotype was observed at least ten times. Its antigen is unknown. No quality values exist for individual bases; no much larger clone is one base distant. The sequenced material came from synovial fluid, either unsorted or a sorted T cell fraction (not recorded which). The receptor was isolated from a male donor with ankylosing spondylitis. The V and J genes are TRBV4-1 and TRBJ1-5; perhaps TRBD1 is the D gene, with 5 bases matching. The CDR3 loop reads CASSQDREDQPQHF. The nucleotides read TGCGCCAGCAGCCAAGACAGGGAAGATCAGCCCCAGCATTTT.